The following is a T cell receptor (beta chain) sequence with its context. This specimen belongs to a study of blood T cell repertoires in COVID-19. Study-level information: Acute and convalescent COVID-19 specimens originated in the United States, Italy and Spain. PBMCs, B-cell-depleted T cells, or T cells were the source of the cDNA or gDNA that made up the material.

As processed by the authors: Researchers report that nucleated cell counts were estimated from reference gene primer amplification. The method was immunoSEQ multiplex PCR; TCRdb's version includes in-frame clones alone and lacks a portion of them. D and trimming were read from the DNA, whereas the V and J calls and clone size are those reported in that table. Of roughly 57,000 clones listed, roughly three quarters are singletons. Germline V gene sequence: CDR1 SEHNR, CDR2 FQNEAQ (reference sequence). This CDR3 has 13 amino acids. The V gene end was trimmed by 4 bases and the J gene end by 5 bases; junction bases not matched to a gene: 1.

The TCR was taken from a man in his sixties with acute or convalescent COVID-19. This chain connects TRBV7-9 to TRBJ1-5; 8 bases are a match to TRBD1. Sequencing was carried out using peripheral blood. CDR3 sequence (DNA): TGTGCCAGCAGCTCGGGACAGGATCAGCCCCAGCATTTT. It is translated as CASSSGQDQPQHF.